This TCR beta chain was profiled in a study of blood T cell repertoires in COVID-19. Clones were sequenced by immunoSEQ multiplex PCR, and TCRdb holds only the in-frame ones, with some missing. The data show some 250,000 clones, with roughly 89% seen just once and 8.8% held by the top ten. Adults between about 18 and 95 years of age took part from 20 to 25 US areas. Germline CDR1 is MNHEY and CDR2 is SMNVEV (reference sequence). Germline trimming cut 8 bases from V and 1 base from J; bases unmatched to any gene: 10. The CDR3 is made up of 15 amino acids. Sequenced sample: PBMCs or T cells enriched from blood (not recorded which). The V gene is TRBV27, the J gene TRBJ2-7; 8 bases match TRBD1. The TCR was taken from a man between 40 and 49 years old who had recovered from COVID-19. This CDR3 reads CASANRDRRSYEQYF. CDR3 bases: TGTGCCAGCGCGAACCGGGACAGGAGGTCCTACGAGCAGTACTTC.